This record concerns one TCR beta chain sequence. These data originate in a study of cytomegalovirus exposure and HLA in healthy donors. V lost 5 bases, J lost 10 bases, and 10 bases stayed unmatched. Per the germline V gene, CDR1 is SGHTA and CDR2 is FQGNSA. CDR3 length: 15 residues. This PCR relied on a set of 60 Vbeta primers and 13 Jbeta primers. The assay was immunoSEQ multiplex PCR, and TCRdb's table has in-frame clones only and misses some. Of about 160,000 clones in the sample, 80% to 90% were seen once. This sequence was found in a male donor in good health and CMV-seronegative. Sequencing input: PBMCs. The J gene is TRBJ1-5, the V gene TRBV7-2, with 11 bases fitting TRBD1. The chain's CDR3 is CASSQDRGQAYPQHF. Written as DNA, the CDR3 is TGTGCCAGCAGCCAGGACAGGGGGCAAGCGTATCCCCAGCATTTT.